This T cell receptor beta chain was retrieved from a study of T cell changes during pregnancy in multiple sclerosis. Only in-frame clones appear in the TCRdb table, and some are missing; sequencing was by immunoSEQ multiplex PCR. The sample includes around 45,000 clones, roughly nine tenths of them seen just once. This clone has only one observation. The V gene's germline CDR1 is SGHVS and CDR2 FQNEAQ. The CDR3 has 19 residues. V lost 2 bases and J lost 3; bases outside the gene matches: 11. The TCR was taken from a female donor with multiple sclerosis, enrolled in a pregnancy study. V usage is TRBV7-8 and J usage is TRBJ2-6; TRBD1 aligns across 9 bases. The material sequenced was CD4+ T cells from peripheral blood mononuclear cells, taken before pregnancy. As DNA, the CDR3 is TGTGCCAGCAGCTTATCCATTTTCGGACAGGGGATTGGGGCCAACGTCCTGACTTTC. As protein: CASSLSIFGQGIGANVLTF.